The source of this TCR beta chain is a study of blood T cell repertoires in COVID-19. This clone was counted a single time. As originally analysed: Estimates of nucleated cell counts were drawn from the amplification of reference gene primers. Profiling relied on immunoSEQ multiplex PCR, and the TCRdb table lists in-frame clones only, not all of them. V and J calls and clone size are those listed in that table; D and trimming were worked out from the DNA. The table lists 110,000 to 150,000 clones, around 80% of them singletons. This CDR3 is 18 amino acids long. V lost 3 bases to trimming and J lost 5 bases; unmatched junction nucleotides: 14. The germline CDR1 and CDR2 sequences are PRHDT and FYEKMQ (reference sequence).

The chain carries TRBV13 and TRBJ2-3, with 10 bases matching TRBD2. The sequenced sample was peripheral blood. The sequence derives from an elderly woman in a cohort sampled during active or convalescent COVID-19. The CDR3 region is CASSFSLLAGARGDTQYF. The CDR3 DNA reads TGTGCCAGCAGCTTCTCTCTCCTAGCGGGGGCTCGGGGAGATACGCAGTATTTT.